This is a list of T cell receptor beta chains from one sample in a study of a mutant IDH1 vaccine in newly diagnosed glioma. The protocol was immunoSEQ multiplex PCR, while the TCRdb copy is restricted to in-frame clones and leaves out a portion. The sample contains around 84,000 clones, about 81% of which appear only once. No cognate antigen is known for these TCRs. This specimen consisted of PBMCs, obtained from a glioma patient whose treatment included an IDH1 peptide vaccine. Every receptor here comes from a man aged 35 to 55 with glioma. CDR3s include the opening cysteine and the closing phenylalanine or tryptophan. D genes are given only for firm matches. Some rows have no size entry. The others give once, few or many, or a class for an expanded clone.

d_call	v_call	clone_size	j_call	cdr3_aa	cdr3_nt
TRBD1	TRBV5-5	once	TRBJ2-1	CASARQGLDNEQFF	TGTGCCAGCGCTAGACAGGGATTGGACAATGAGCAGTTCTTC
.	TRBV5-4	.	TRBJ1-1	CASSRALGDTEAFF	TGTGCCAGCAGCCGAGCGTTGGGGGACACTGAAGCTTTCTTT
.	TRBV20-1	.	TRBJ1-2	CSARITDGYTF	TGCAGTGCCAGAATTACAGATGGCTACACCTTC
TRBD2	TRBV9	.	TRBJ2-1	CASSPRAGTIYNEQFF	TGTGCCAGCAGCCCGCGAGCGGGAACTATTTACAATGAGCAGTTCTTC
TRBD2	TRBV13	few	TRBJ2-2	CASSRYRRTSGRGVTGELFF	TGTGCCAGCAGCCGCTACCGGAGGACTAGCGGGAGAGGGGTCACCGGGGAGCTGTTTTTT
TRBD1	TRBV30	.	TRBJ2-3	CAWKTGGTDTQYF	TGTGCCTGGAAAACAGGGGGCACAGATACGCAGTATTTT
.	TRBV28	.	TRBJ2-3	CASSLRQFNTDTQYF	TGTGCCAGCAGTTTACGCCAGTTCAATACAGATACGCAGTATTTT
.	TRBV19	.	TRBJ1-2	CASSLGTDPYGYTF	TGTGCCAGTAGTCTCGGGACGGATCCTTATGGCTACACCTTC
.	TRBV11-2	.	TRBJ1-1	CASSLKTEAFF	TGTGCCAGCAGTTTGAAAACTGAAGCTTTCTTT
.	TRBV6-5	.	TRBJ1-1	CASSYFGVGTEAFF	TGTGCCAGCAGTTACTTTGGGGTCGGGACTGAAGCTTTCTTT
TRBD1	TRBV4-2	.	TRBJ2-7	CASSRSGGQGDYEQYF	TGTGCCAGCAGCCGAAGTGGAGGACAGGGAGACTACGAGCAGTACTTC
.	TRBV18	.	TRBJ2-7	CASSSNPSYEQYF	TGTGCCAGCTCCTCTAACCCATCCTACGAGCAGTACTTC
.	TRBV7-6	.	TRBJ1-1	CASSPGQFNTEAFF	TGTGCCAGCAGCCCCGGACAGTTCAACACTGAAGCTTTCTTT
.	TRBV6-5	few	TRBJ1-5	CASRRDGSNQPQHF	TGTGCCAGCAGGCGAGACGGTAGCAATCAGCCCCAGCATTTT
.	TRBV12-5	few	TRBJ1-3	CASGLVYPGLGTIYF	TGTGCTAGTGGTTTGGTATATCCAGGGCTGGGCACCATATATTTT
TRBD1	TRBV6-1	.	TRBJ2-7	CASSESRHRDRGYEQYF	TGTGCCAGCAGTGAAAGTAGACACCGGGACAGGGGTTACGAGCAGTACTTC
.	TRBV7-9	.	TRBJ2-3	CASSFGSGGVDTQYF	TGTGCCAGCAGCTTTGGTAGCGGAGGGGTAGATACGCAGTATTTT
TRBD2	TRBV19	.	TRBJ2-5	CASSGTSGSWVGTQYF	TGTGCCAGTAGTGGGACTAGCGGCTCCTGGGTGGGGACCCAGTACTTC
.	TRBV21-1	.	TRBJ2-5	CASVEIEQYF	TGTGCCAGCGTGGAGATAGAGCAGTACTTC
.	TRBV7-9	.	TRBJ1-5	CASSRTEHSNQPQHF	TGTGCCAGCAGCCGTACAGAACATAGCAATCAGCCCCAGCATTTT
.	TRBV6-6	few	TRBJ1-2	CASGLQITF	TGTGCCAGCGGTCTACAGATCACCTTC
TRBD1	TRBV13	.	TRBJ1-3	CASSPWTGGAFGNTIYF	TGTGCCAGCAGCCCCTGGACAGGGGGCGCCTTCGGAAACACCATATATTTT
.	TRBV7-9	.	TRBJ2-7	CASSPPPRYSYEQYF	TGTGCCAGCAGCCCTCCCCCGCGGTACTCCTACGAGCAGTACTTC
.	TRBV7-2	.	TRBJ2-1	CASSFTRTEQFF	TGTGCCAGCAGCTTTACAAGGACTGAGCAGTTCTTC
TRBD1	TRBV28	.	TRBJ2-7	CASSFFVGRGRYEQYF	TGTGCCAGCAGTTTTTTCGTGGGCAGGGGGCGGTACGAGCAGTACTTC
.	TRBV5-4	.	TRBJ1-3	CASSLAGFSGNTIYF	TGTGCCAGCAGCTTGGCGGGGTTCTCTGGAAACACCATATATTTT
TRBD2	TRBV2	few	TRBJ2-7	CASSPSGGRIEQYF	TGTGCCAGCAGCCCCTCGGGGGGACGTATAGAGCAGTACTTC
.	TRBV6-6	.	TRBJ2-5	CASSTSEETQYF	TGTGCCAGCAGCACTAGTGAGGAGACCCAGTACTTC
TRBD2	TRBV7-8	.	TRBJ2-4	CASSHRGVAGPRAKNIQYF	TGTGCCAGCAGCCACCGTGGGGTAGCGGGTCCCCGGGCCAAAAACATTCAGTACTTC
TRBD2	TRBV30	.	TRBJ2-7	CAWAGTSAYYEQYF	TGTGCCTGGGCCGGGACTAGCGCCTACTACGAGCAGTACTTC
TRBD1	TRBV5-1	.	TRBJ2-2	CASSQGQDDTGELFF	TGCGCCAGCAGCCAGGGACAGGACGACACCGGGGAGCTGTTTTTT
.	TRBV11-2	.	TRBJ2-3	CASSSIRDAMGTDTQYF	TGTGCCAGCAGCTCGATTAGGGACGCGATGGGCACAGATACGCAGTATTTT
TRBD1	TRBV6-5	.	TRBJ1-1	CASSYRQAGGMEAFF	TGTGCCAGCAGTTACCGACAGGCAGGGGGCATGGAAGCTTTCTTT
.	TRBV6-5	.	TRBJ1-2	CASTRGGGGYTF	TGTGCCAGCACCCGGGGGGGAGGCGGCTACACCTTC
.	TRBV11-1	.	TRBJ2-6	CASSPRPWTVSSGANVLTF	TGTGCCAGCAGCCCCCGCCCTTGGACAGTGAGCTCTGGGGCCAACGTCCTGACTTTC
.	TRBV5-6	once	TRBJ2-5	CASSLILGSQETQYF	TGTGCCAGCAGCTTGATCTTGGGATCACAAGAGACCCAGTACTTC
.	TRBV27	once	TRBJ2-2	CASSSIGDTGELFF	TGTGCCAGCAGCTCTATTGGGGACACCGGGGAGCTGTTTTTT
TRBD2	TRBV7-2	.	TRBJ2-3	CASTTGLAGGNTQYF	TGTGCCAGCACAACCGGTCTAGCGGGAGGTAATACGCAGTATTTT
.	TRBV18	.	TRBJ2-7	CASSPRQVGYEQYF	TGTGCCAGCTCACCACGCCAGGTAGGCTACGAGCAGTACTTC
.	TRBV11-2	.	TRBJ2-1	CASSLEPNEQFF	TGTGCCAGCAGCTTAGAACCGAATGAGCAGTTCTTC
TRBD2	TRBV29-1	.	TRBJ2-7	CSVEMPGTSGPSSSYEQYF	TGCAGCGTTGAAATGCCCGGGACTAGCGGACCCTCCAGCTCCTACGAGCAGTACTTC
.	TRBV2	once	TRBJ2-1	CASSEVGGNEQFF	TGTGCCAGCAGTGAAGTAGGAGGGAATGAGCAGTTCTTC
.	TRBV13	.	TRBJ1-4	CASSLGQLNEKLFF	TGTGCCAGCAGCTTAGGGCAGCTGAATGAAAAACTGTTTTTT
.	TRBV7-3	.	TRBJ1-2	CASSLRAPSPGRNYGYTF	TGTGCCAGCAGCTTAAGGGCCCCCAGTCCAGGGAGGAACTATGGCTACACCTTC
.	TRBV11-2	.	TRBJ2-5	CASSFPPMETQYF	TGTGCCAGCAGCTTCCCCCCAATGGAGACCCAGTACTTC